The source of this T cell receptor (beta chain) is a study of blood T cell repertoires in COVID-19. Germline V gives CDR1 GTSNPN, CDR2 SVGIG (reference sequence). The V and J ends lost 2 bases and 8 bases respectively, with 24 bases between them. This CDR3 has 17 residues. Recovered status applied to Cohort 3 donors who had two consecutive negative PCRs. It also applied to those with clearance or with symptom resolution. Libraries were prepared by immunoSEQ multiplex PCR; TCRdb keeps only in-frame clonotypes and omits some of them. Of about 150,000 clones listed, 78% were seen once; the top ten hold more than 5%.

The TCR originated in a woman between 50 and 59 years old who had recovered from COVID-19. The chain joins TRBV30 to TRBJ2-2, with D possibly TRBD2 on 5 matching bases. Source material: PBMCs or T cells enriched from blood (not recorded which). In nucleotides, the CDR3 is TGTGCCTGGAGTACGCTAGGACTCCTCAGGTCATCAGGGGAGCTGTTTTTT. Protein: CAWSTLGLLRSSGELFF.